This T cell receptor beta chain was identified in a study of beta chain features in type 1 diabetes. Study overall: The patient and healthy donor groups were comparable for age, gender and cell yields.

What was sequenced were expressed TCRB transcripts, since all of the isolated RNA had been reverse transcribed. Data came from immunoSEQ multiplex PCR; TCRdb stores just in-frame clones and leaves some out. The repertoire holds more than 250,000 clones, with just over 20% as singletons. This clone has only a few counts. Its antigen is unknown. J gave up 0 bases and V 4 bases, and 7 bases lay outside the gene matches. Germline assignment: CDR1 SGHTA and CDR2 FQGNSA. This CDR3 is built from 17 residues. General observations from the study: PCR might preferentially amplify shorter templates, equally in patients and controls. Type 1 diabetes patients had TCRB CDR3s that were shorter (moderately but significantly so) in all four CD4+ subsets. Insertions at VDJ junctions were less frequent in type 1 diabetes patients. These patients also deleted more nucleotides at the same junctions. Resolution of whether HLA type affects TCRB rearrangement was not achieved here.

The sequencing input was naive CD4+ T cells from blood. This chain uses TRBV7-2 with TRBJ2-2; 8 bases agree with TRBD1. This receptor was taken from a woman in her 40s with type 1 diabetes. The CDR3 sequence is CASSSSRTGTNTGELFF. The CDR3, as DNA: TGTGCCAGCAGCTCGTCCCGGACAGGGACGAACACCGGGGAGCTGTTTTTT.